Listed below are T cell receptor beta chains from one sample, sequenced in a study of Graves' ophthalmopathy and Graves' hyperthyroidism. TCRdb re-called the multiplex PCR reads through MiXCR, storing one row per CDR3 protein. The sample has around 660,000 distinct CDR3 sequences, about 41% seen once. The sequenced sample consisted of peripheral blood. Source of these receptors: an adult man with Graves' ophthalmopathy. CDR3s include the opening cysteine and the closing phenylalanine or tryptophan. D genes are given only for firm matches. Not all rows give a size; the values are once, few, many and, for expanded clones, a class.

D	V	size	J	DNA	CDR3
TRBD1	TRBV20-1	many	TRBJ1-1	TGCAGTGCTAGATCGGGACAGGGTAATGCTGAAGCTTTCTTT	CSARSGQGNAEAFF
.	TRBV7-6	.	TRBJ2-2	TGTGCCAGCAGTTTGGCCGAGCCGAACACCGGGGAGCTGTTTTTT	CASSLAEPNTGELFF
TRBD2	TRBV20-1	.	TRBJ2-2	TGCAGTGCCGATCGGGAGGGGCTGGATTCCGGGGAGCTGTTTTTT	CSADREGLDSGELFF
.	TRBV7-2	.	TRBJ1-4	TGTGCCAGCAGCCCTCAGACTAGCGGGGGGGTTGGCGAAAAACTGTTTTTT	CASSPQTSGGVGEKLFF
.	TRBV29-1	.	TRBJ1-2	TGCAGCCCTAACTATGGCTACACCTTC	CSPNYGYTF
.	TRBV25-1	many	TRBJ2-6	TGTGCCAGCAGTCGCGGGGATCTTTCGGGGGCCAACGTCCTGACTTTC	CASSRGDLSGANVLTF
.	TRBV10-3	.	TRBJ2-7	TGTGCCAGCAGTGAAGCGGTAGGGATAGCCTACGAGCAGTACTTC	CASSEAVGIAYEQYF
TRBD1	TRBV5-8	many	TRBJ1-1	TGTGCCAGCAGCCAAGGACAGGTCGGCGCTGAAGCTTTCTTT	CASSQGQVGAEAFF
TRBD2	TRBV29-1	.	TRBJ2-5	TGCAGCGTTGGGGTGGATAGCGGGCCTCAAGAGACCCAGTACTTC	CSVGVDSGPQETQYF
.	TRBV12-3/TRBV12-4	many	TRBJ1-3	TGTGCCAGCAACCGGGTCTTCTACTCTGGAAACACCATATATTTT	CASNRVFYSGNTIYF
TRBD1	TRBV4-1	.	TRBJ2-6	TGCGCCAGCAGCCTTCAGGGGGCGGGTGGGGCCAACGTCCTGACTTTC	CASSLQGAGGANVLTF
.	TRBV18	.	TRBJ2-5	TGTGCCAGCTCACCAGCGGAGGGGGAGACCCAGTACTTC	CASSPAEGETQYF
.	TRBV2	many	TRBJ1-2	TGTGCCAGCAGTGGAGGGGGAAATGGCTACACCTTC	CASSGGGNGYTF
TRBD2	TRBV7-2	.	TRBJ2-5	TGTGCCAGCAGCATAACTAGCGGGGGGGTCGAGACCCAGTACTTC	CASSITSGGVETQYF
.	TRBV12-3/TRBV12-4	few	TRBJ1-3	TGTGCCAGCGGACAAGATCCGGGGTCAGGAAACACCATATATTTT	CASGQDPGSGNTIYF
.	TRBV12-5	many	TRBJ1-1	TGTGCTAGTGGTTTGGCCCACAGGACAGAGAACACTGAAGCTTTCTTT	CASGLAHRTENTEAFF
TRBD2	TRBV29-1	.	TRBJ2-5	TGCAGCTTTGGGGGGGTTCAAGAGACCCAGTACTTC	CSFGGVQETQYF
.	TRBV7-9	.	TRBJ2-1	TGTGCCAGCAGCTTAGTCGAATGGAGCGGCGATGAGCAGTTCTTC	CASSLVEWSGDEQFF
.	TRBV19	.	TRBJ2-5	TGTGCCAGTAGTATAGAGCTCCCGCGGCGGGGTCAAGAGACCCAGTACTTC	CASSIELPRRGQETQYF
TRBD2	TRBV20-1	few	TRBJ2-7	TGCAGTGCTAGAGTTCGCGGGGGCTCCTACGAGCAGTACTTC	CSARVRGGSYEQYF
TRBD1	TRBV14	.	TRBJ1-2	TGTGCCAGCAGCCAAGGGACAGGGAGAGAAGGCTACACCTTC	CASSQGTGREGYTF
TRBD2	TRBV7-3	.	TRBJ2-7	TGTGCCAGCAGCGGGGGGGTTTTAGGCGAGCAGTACTTC	CASSGGVLGEQYF
TRBD1	TRBV9	many	TRBJ1-4	TGTGCCAGCAGCCGAGCAGGGGGCGGTGAAAAACTGTTTTTT	CASSRAGGGEKLFF
.	TRBV20-1	many	TRBJ2-5	TGCAGTGCCCCTCGCTACCAAGAGACCCAGTACTTC	CSAPRYQETQYF
.	TRBV3-1	.	TRBJ2-7	TGTGCCAGCAGCTCACGAGCAGATAACGAGCAGTACTTC	CASSSRADNEQYF
.	TRBV7-3	.	TRBJ2-1	TGTGCCAGCAGCTTAAGCGGGACCAATGAGCAGTTCTTC	CASSLSGTNEQFF
.	TRBV19	.	TRBJ1-1	TGTGCCAGTAGTCCGGGGTTGTCCCTTTCGAACGCAGAAGCTTTCTTT	CASSPGLSLSNAEAFF
.	TRBV4-3	many	TRBJ1-2	TGCGCCAGCAGCCAAGTCGCAGATGGGGCGGTAAAAGATGGCTACACCTTC	CASSQVADGAVKDGYTF
.	TRBV7-8	many	TRBJ1-3	TGTGCCAGCAGCTTAGCGATGCTGGGAGGAAACACCATATATTTT	CASSLAMLGGNTIYF
TRBD1	TRBV15	many	TRBJ2-7	TGTGCCACCAGGAGGCAGGGGGACCCTTACGAGCAGTACTTC	CATRRQGDPYEQYF
TRBD1	TRBV7-8	few	TRBJ1-1	TGTGCCAGCAGCTTATACGGACAGGGGGCTGTTGAAGCTTTCTTT	CASSLYGQGAVEAFF
.	TRBV19	many	TRBJ2-7	TGTGCCAGTAGTATAGTAATCGGACCCTACGAGCAGTACTTC	CASSIVIGPYEQYF
TRBD1	TRBV2	.	TRBJ2-5	TGCGCCAGCAGGGCGGGACAGGGCAATCAGCCCCAGTACTTC	CASRAGQGNQPQYF
TRBD1	TRBV5-1	few	TRBJ2-5	TGCGCCAGCAGCTTACAGGGGCAACTAGTAGGGGAGACCCAGTACTTC	CASSLQGQLVGETQYF
TRBD1	TRBV20-1	.	TRBJ2-5	TGCAGTGCAACGGGACAGGGGGTAGAGACCCAGTACTTC	CSATGQGVETQYF
TRBD1	TRBV9	.	TRBJ1-2	TGTGCCAGCAGCAACCCCGGGACAGGGGATGGCTACACCTTC	CASSNPGTGDGYTF
.	TRBV15	many	TRBJ1-6	TGTGCCACCAGCAGAGCACGTAATAATTCACCCCTCCACTTT	CATSRARNNSPLHF